What follows are 8 T cell receptor beta chains derived from one specimen sequenced in a study of blood T cell repertoires in COVID-19. Assay used: immunoSEQ multiplex PCR; TCRdb lists only in-frame clones, some missing. This sample carries a few hundred thousand clones, less than 85% of them seen once, and the ten largest clones take roughly 3.1%. The sample consisted of peripheral blood. All receptors derive from a young woman with acute or convalescent COVID-19.

The chain has TRBV11-3 and TRBJ2-7; 8 nucleotides line up with TRBD2. V shed 1 base, J shed 5 bases, and the junction held 7 bases outside the gene matches. CDR1 SGHNT and CDR2 YENEEA come from the germline V gene. The CDR3 has 15 amino acids. In nucleotides, the CDR3 is TGTGCCAGCAGCTTAGCCGGGACTAGTTCTGACGAGCAGTACTTC. It codes for CASSLAGTSSDEQYF.

The rearrangement links TRBV2 to TRBJ1-2; 8 nucleotides agree with TRBD1. The CDR3 is 14 amino acids. After removal of 6 bases from V and 0 bases from J, the junction contained 3 bases not matched to a gene. Germline assignment: CDR1 SNHLY and CDR2 FYNNEI. The chain's CDR3 is CASRAGGANYGYTF. CDR3 DNA sequence: TGTGCCAGCAGGGCAGGGGGCGCTAACTATGGCTACACCTTC.

This clone was recorded a few times. The chain couples TRBV9 to TRBJ2-1; possibly TRBD2 for D (6 bases). CDR3 length: 16 amino acids. Between the trimmed V and J ends, which lost 2 bases and 1 base, there was a span of 13 bases. Germline assignment: CDR1 SGDLS and CDR2 YYNGEE. The CDR3 bases are TGTGCCAGCAGCGTCTCCGGGAGTGGGTCCTACAATGAGCAGTTCTTC. Its protein is CASSVSGSGSYNEQFF.

The chain employs TRBV6-1 and TRBJ1-1, with TRBD1 matching over 8 bases. V was clipped by 3 bases and J by 5 bases; unmatched bases: 5. This CDR3 is 14 amino acids long. From germline, CDR1 is MNHNS and CDR2 SASEGT. The CDR3 bases are TGTGCCAGCAGTGATCAGGGGGCTGAGACTGAAGCTTTCTTT. The encoded protein is CASSDQGAETEAFF.

CDR3 loop: CASSVQEKLFF. The CDR3 coding sequence is TGTGCCAGTAGTGTACAGGAAAAACTGTTTTTT. The chain couples TRBV19 to TRBJ1-4; unclear D gene. V was shortened by 5 bases and J by 8 bases, with 6 bases between the two germline ends. This CDR3 is 11 amino acids long. Germline CDR1 reads LNHDA; CDR2 reads SQIVND (reference sequence).

The rearrangement uses TRBV7-9 and TRBJ2-6; TRBD1 agrees at 7 bases. Trimming took 5 bases from V and 14 from J; bases not matched to a gene: 15. Germline V gene sequence: CDR1 SEHNR, CDR2 FQNEAQ (reference sequence). The CDR3 sequence is 15 residues long. The CDR3: CASSPGGQVSSFLTF. The CDR3 nucleotides are TGTGCCAGCAGCCCAGGCGGACAGGTCAGTTCGTTCCTGACTTTC.

V gene TRBV9 combines with J gene TRBJ2-3, with D perhaps matching TRBD2 (6 bases). In germline, CDR1 is SGDLS, CDR2 YYNGEE. The V end was cut by 3 bases, the J end by 2 bases, with 16 bases between. The CDR3 is 16 amino acids. The CDR3 coding sequence is TGTGCCAGCAGCGCCGAACCGGGACTCAACACAGATACGCAGTATTTT. The encoded protein is CASSAEPGLNTDTQYF. The full variable domain, rest sourced from reference TRBV9 and TRBJ2-3, is DSGVTQTPKHLITATGQRVTLRCSPRSGDLSVYWYQQSLDQGLQFLIQYYNGEERAKGNILERFSAQQFPDLHSELNLSSLELGDSALYFCASSAEPGLNTDTQYFGPGTRLTVL.

The chain links TRBV9 to TRBJ2-1; TRBD2 agrees at 9 bases. The J segment lost 7 bases and the V segment lost 0 bases, leaving 14 bases of the junction unmatched. Germline V lookup: CDR1 SGDLS, CDR2 YYNGEE. The CDR3 has 18 amino acids. In DNA, the CDR3 is TGTGCCAGCAGCGTAGTAGGTAGCGGGAGCATGAACAGGAATGAGCAGTTCTTC. Protein product: CASSVVGSGSMNRNEQFF.